Listed below are T cell receptor beta chains from one sample, sequenced in a study of long-term antiretroviral therapy in people with HIV. The assay was immunoSEQ multiplex PCR, and TCRdb's table has in-frame clones only and misses some. Found here are tens of thousands of clones, 75% to 90% of them singletons; the top ten hold approximately 6%. The sequenced sample was unsorted PBMCs, obtained 3.1 years after starting antiretroviral therapy. These receptor sequences come from a woman in her fifties or sixties with HIV. Both conserved end residues are part of each CDR3. A D gene is named only where the DNA matches it firmly. Size is stated for part of the rows, as once, few or many counts, or as a class when the clone is expanded.

>TRBJ2-3|TRBD2|once|TRBV19
TGTGCCAGTAGTAGTCCGGGACTAGCGACAGATACGCAGTATTTT
CASSSPGLATDTQYF
>TRBJ1-4|TRBD1|-|TRBV9
TGTGCCAGCAGCGCGGACAGGGGGTTCACTAATGAAAAACTGTTTTTT
CASSADRGFTNEKLFF
>TRBJ2-2|TRBD1|-|TRBV4-3
TGCGCCAGCAGCCAAGACCGAGGACAGGTCCGCGATCCCGGGGAGCTGTTTTTT
CASSQDRGQVRDPGELFF
>TRBJ2-2|-|-|TRBV7-9
TGTGCCAGCAGCTTATCCCGCTTCCTGAACACCGGGGAGCTGTTTTTT
CASSLSRFLNTGELFF
>TRBJ2-5|-|-|TRBV20-1
TGCAGTGCTAACATTCAAGAGACCCAGTACTTC
CSANIQETQYF
>TRBJ1-2|-|-|TRBV14
TGTGCCAGCAGCCCTCGGACAACGAACTATGGCTACACCTTC
CASSPRTTNYGYTF
>TRBJ1-2|-|-|TRBV30
TGTGCCTGGAGTCCGGCCGGTAACTATGGCTACACCTTC
CAWSPAGNYGYTF
>TRBJ2-5|-|-|TRBV7-2
TGTGCCAGCAGCTGGGCGTACCAAGAGACCCAGTACTTC
CASSWAYQETQYF
>TRBJ1-4|-|-|TRBV6-4
TGTGCCAGCAGTGTCGGCGGGGTCAATGAAAAACTGTTTTTT
CASSVGGVNEKLFF
>TRBJ2-1|TRBD2|-|TRBV9
TGTGCCAGCAGCCACACTAGCGAATCCTACAATGAGCAGTTCTTC
CASSHTSESYNEQFF
>TRBJ2-7|-|-|TRBV30
TGTGCCTGGAGTGGAGGGGGACCCGAGCAGTACTTC
CAWSGGGPEQYF
>TRBJ2-3|-|-|TRBV7-9
TGTGCCAGCAGTTTCCCCCTTCTTGGATATACGCAGTATTTT
CASSFPLLGYTQYF
>TRBJ2-3|-|-|TRBV10-2
TGCGCCAGCAGTGATAGGGGCCGCACAGATACGCAGTATTTT
CASSDRGRTDTQYF
>TRBJ1-5|-|-|TRBV10-1
TGCGCCAGCAGCCACGGGGCGGGGAATAGCAATCAGCCCCAGCATTTT
CASSHGAGNSNQPQHF
>TRBJ2-5|TRBD2|-|TRBV5-6
TGTGCCAGCAGCTTTACTGCGGGGGGCCCAGAGACCCAGTACTTC
CASSFTAGGPETQYF
>TRBJ1-1|TRBD1|-|TRBV7-3
TGTGCCAGCAGCTCCTCGGACAGGGTGGGCACTGAAGCTTTCTTT
CASSSSDRVGTEAFF
>TRBJ2-1|TRBD1|-|TRBV9
TGTGCCAGCAGCGTATCTGGGACAGGGTCCTACAATGAGCAGTTCTTC
CASSVSGTGSYNEQFF